This is a list of T cell receptor beta chains from one sample in a study of blood T cells in healthy people across ages. One entry per CDR3 protein results from TCRdb running MiXCR on the 5' RACE reads. The table records around 800,000 distinct CDR3 sequences, under 30% of them present only once. These data were likewise used in another study, on T cells of mothers and their children.

Sequenced input: blood. The receptor set was obtained from a boy younger than 18 in good health. Both conserved end residues are trimmed from each CDR3. Fields, in order: V gene, J gene, CDR3 protein.

V: TRBV12-3/TRBV12-4
J: TRBJ2-5
CDR3: ASTRHKETQY

V: TRBV5-1
J: TRBJ1-1
CDR3: ASSSQGEDTEAF

V: TRBV29-1
J: TRBJ2-5
CDR3: SVSPGEETQY

V: TRBV15
J: TRBJ2-7
CDR3: ATSRDRDRDHEQY

V: TRBV29-1
J: TRBJ2-4
CDR3: SVDLRGIQY

V: TRBV7-9
J: TRBJ2-1
CDR3: ASSKGGTSSGNEQF

V: TRBV12-3/TRBV12-4
J: TRBJ1-1
CDR3: ASRLGGAYTEAF

V: TRBV11-2
J: TRBJ1-6
CDR3: ASTGRVVPTIVH

V: TRBV6-1
J: .
CDR3: ASSPGAGGLAGEQF

V: TRBV7-3
J: TRBJ2-2
CDR3: ASSPGYSSTGELF

V: TRBV25-1
J: TRBJ1-2
CDR3: ASSESPGQSPNYGYT

V: TRBV10-3
J: TRBJ2-3
CDR3: AISDRTGTDTQY

V: TRBV11-2
J: TRBJ2-2
CDR3: ASSLYGNPNTGELF